The source of this T cell receptor (beta chain) is a study of T cells in Graves' hyperthyroidism and ophthalmopathy. General study points: A model using 13 V-J features told ophthalmopathy apart from stable hyperthyroidism.

CDR3 length equals 14 residues. Germline V gene lookup returns CDR1 MNHNS and CDR2 SASEGT. J gave up 4 bases and V 6 bases, and 2 bases lay outside the gene matches. This clonotype was observed many times. Its cognate antigen is unknown. The TCR beta CDR3 regions underwent amplification using RNA transcripts as the source. HTBI primers drove first-round RT-PCR of the TCR CDR3. TCRdb re-derived calls from the multiplex PCR reads in MiXCR, one entry per CDR3 protein. The sample holds some 510,000 distinct CDR3 sequences; 20% are singletons and the top ten take 26%. This chain uses TRBV6-1 with TRBJ2-7; 14 positions match TRBD2. This TCR derives from a man between 18 and 35 years old with Graves' hyperthyroidism. Sequencing input: blood. CDR3 nucleotides: TGTGCCAGCAGCGGGACTAGCGGGGGTTACGAGCAGTACTTC. This translates into CASSGTSGGYEQYF.